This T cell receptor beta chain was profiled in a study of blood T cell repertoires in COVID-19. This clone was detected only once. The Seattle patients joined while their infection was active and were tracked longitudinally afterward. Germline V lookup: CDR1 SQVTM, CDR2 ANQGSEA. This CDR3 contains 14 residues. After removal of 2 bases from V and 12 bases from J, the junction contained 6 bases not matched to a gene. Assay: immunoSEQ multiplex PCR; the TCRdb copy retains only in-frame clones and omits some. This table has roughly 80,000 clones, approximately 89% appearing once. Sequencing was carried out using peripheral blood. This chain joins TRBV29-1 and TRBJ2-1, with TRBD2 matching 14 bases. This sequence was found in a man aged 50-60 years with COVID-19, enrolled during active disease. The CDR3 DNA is TGCAGCGTTGAATCGGGACTAGCGGGAGTGGGGCAGTTCTTC. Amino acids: CSVESGLAGVGQFF.